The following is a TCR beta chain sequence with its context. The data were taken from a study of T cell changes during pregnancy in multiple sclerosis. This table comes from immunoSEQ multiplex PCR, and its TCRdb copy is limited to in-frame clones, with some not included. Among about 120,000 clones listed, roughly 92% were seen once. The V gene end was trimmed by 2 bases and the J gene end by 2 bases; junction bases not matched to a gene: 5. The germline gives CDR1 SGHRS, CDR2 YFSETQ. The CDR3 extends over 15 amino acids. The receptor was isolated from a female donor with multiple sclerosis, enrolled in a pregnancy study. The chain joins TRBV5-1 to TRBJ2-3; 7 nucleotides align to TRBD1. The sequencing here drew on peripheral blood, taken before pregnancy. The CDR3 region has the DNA TGCGCCAGCAGCTTAGGGACAGTTAACACAGATACGCAGTATTTT. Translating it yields CASSLGTVNTDTQYF.